Shown below are 2 T cell receptor beta chains from a single sample sequenced in a study of blood T cell repertoires in COVID-19 (dated by TCRdb to 2019 to 2021). The library was generated by the immunoSEQ multiplex PCR assay. TCRdb re-hosts the immuneACCESS table, in-frame sequences only. Its copies lack some clones; in the studies checked, an unresolved V gene accounts for under half of them, and the cause for the rest is not known. This sample lists a few hundred thousand clones; over 75% were detected once. Around an eighth of the sample goes to the ten largest clones. The sample consisted of peripheral blood. Receptor source: a woman aged 60-75 years with acute or convalescent COVID-19.

This rearrangement joins TRBV4-3 to TRBJ1-6; TRBD1 aligns across 7 bases. CDR3 length equals 14 residues. The ends lost 5 bases at V and 9 bases at J; junction bases unmatched: 7. Germline V gene sequence: CDR1 LGHNA, CDR2 YSLEER. CDR3 loop: CASSGRQGGSPLHF. The CDR3 bases are TGCGCCAGCAGCGGTCGACAGGGTGGTTCACCCCTCCACTTT.

The V and J genes are TRBV6-4 and TRBJ2-3, with a tentative D call TRBD2 (6 bases). The CDR3 has 15 residues. The germline CDR1 and CDR2 sequences are MRHNA and SNTAGT. V was cut by 5 bases and J by 3 bases, with 15 bases left in between. The CDR3 DNA reads as TGTGCCAGCAGTACCGGGCAGGGAGGTACAGATACGCAGTATTTT. It translates to CASSTGQGGTDTQYF.